This is a list of T cell receptor beta chains from one sample in a study of regulatory T cells in long-lasting Graves disease. MiXCR, applied by TCRdb to the multiplex PCR reads, yields one record per CDR3 protein. The repertoire consists of around 460,000 distinct CDR3 sequences, with 20% to 25% occurring once and the leading ten covering about an eighth. This specimen consisted of peripheral blood mononuclear cells (PBMCs), obtained when the disease was refractory, from a patient treated with antithyroid drugs. These receptors originate from a female donor with Graves disease. CDR3s include the opening cysteine and the closing phenylalanine or tryptophan. Fields, in order: D gene, V gene, J gene, clone size, CDR3 protein, CDR3 DNA. D genes are given only for firm matches. Clone size, where shown, is once, few, many, or a class for clones that have expanded.

>TRBD1|TRBV5-1|TRBJ2-2|.
CASSLDRGVAGELFF
TGCGCCAGCAGCTTGGACAGGGGAGTAGCCGGGGAGCTGTTTTTT
>.|TRBV12-3/TRBV12-4|TRBJ2-7|many
CASSVPGLYEQYF
TGTGCCAGCTCTGTGCCAGGCCTCTACGAGCAGTACTTC
>.|TRBV28|TRBJ2-7|many
CASSGGDTTYEQYF
TGTGCCAGCAGTGGGGGGGACACCACCTACGAGCAGTACTTC
>.|TRBV11-3|TRBJ1-4|many
CASSLVWGSNEKLFF
TGTGCCAGCAGCTTAGTATGGGGCTCGAATGAAAAACTGTTTTTT
>TRBD1|TRBV19|TRBJ1-5|few
CASSQPGQGRSNQPQHF
TGTGCCAGTAGCCAACCGGGACAGGGACGAAGCAATCAGCCCCAGCATTTT
>.|TRBV20-1|TRBJ2-1|many
CSARVATTEQFF
TGCAGTGCTAGAGTTGCGACTACCGAGCAGTTCTTC
>TRBD1|TRBV7-2|TRBJ1-6|.
CASSSGQGVAYNSPLHF
TGTGCCAGCAGCTCTGGCCAGGGGGTGGCTTATAATTCACCCCTCCACTTT
>.|TRBV2|TRBJ1-6|many
CATSGGVGSPLHF
TGTGCGACTTCCGGCGGGGTGGGATCACCCCTCCACTTT
>.|TRBV11-1|TRBJ1-1|.
CASSLRGKPTEAFF
TGTGCCAGCAGCTTGAGAGGAAAGCCCACTGAAGCTTTCTTT
>.|TRBV6-1|TRBJ1-1|many
CASSVNTYTEAFF
TGTGCCAGCAGTGTAAACACTTACACTGAAGCTTTCTTT
>TRBD2|TRBV28|TRBJ2-7|many
CASRGLAGWYEQYF
TGTGCCAGCAGAGGACTAGCGGGGTGGTACGAGCAGTACTTC
>.|TRBV20-1|TRBJ2-1|few
CSARFFETEQFF
TGCAGTGCTAGATTTTTTGAGACAGAGCAGTTCTTC
>.|TRBV28|TRBJ1-2|many
CASSWDGDGYTF
TGTGCCAGCAGTTGGGACGGTGATGGCTACACCTTC
>TRBD2|TRBV30|TRBJ2-5|.
CAWSPGGGPQETQYF
TGTGCCTGGAGCCCCGGGGGGGGCCCTCAAGAGACCCAGTACTTC
>TRBD2|TRBV29-1|TRBJ2-7|.
CSVRGAGVYEQYF
TGCAGCGTTCGGGGAGCGGGAGTGTACGAGCAGTACTTC
>.|TRBV11-2|TRBJ1-2|many
CASSSRIGNSYGYTF
TGTGCCAGCAGCTCAAGAATAGGGAACTCCTATGGCTACACCTTC
>TRBD2|TRBV2|TRBJ2-7|many
CASSERAGGLSQEQYF
TGTGCCAGCAGTGAGCGAGCGGGGGGCCTTTCTCAGGAGCAGTACTTC
>.|TRBV5-5|TRBJ2-7|few
CASSFRTGAYEQYF
TGTGCCAGCAGCTTTAGGACTGGCGCCTACGAGCAGTACTTC
>TRBD1|TRBV11-3|TRBJ1-4|.
CASRLMGTASTFLWDEKLFF
TGTGCCAGCAGACTTATGGGGACAGCGTCCACCTTCCTGTGGGATGAAAAACTGTTTTTT
>TRBD1|TRBV12-3/TRBV12-4|TRBJ1-2|.
CASSSPPRQGYMTWGYTF
TGTGCCAGCAGTTCGCCTCCGAGACAGGGATATATGACGTGGGGCTACACCTTC
>.|TRBV6-1|TRBJ1-3|few
CASSAGRILSGNTIYF
TGTGCCAGCAGTGCGGGCCGAATCCTCTCTGGAAACACCATATATTTT
>.|TRBV13|TRBJ2-2|.
CASRQLSALEDGELFF
TGTGCCAGCAGACAACTTTCCGCCCTAGAGGACGGGGAGCTGTTTTTT
>.|TRBV7-3|TRBJ2-2|few
CASSLLDPGELFF
TGTGCCAGCAGCTTACTAGATCCCGGGGAGCTGTTTTTT
>TRBD1|TRBV19|TRBJ1-4|.
CAISGTDNEKLFF
TGTGCCATCTCCGGGACAGATAATGAAAAACTGTTTTTT